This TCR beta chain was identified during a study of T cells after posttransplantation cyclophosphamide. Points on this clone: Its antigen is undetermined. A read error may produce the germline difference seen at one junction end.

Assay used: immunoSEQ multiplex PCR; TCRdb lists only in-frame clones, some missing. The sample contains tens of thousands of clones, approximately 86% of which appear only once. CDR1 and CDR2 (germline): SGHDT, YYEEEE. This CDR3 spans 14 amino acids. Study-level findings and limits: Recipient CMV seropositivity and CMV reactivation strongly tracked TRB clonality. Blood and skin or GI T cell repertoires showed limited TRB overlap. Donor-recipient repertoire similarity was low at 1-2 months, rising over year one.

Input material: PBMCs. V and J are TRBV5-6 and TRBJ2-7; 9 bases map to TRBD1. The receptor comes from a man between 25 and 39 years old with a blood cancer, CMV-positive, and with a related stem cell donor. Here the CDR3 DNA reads TGTGCCAGCAGCCCTTTGCCGGGACAGGGAATAGAGGACTTC. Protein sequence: CASSPLPGQGIEDF.